The entry below describes one T cell receptor beta chain. The CDR3 has 16 residues. V shed 3 bases and J 2 bases; nucleotides not matched to a gene: 5. The V gene's germline CDR1 is SGHRS and CDR2 YFSETQ. The sample belongs to a study of blood T cell repertoires in COVID-19. In the study's own analysis: Amplification from reference gene primers served as the basis for estimated nucleated cell counts. Clones were sequenced by immunoSEQ multiplex PCR, and TCRdb holds only the in-frame ones, with some missing. That table gives V, J and clone size, and the DNA gave D and trimming. The sample holds about 68,000 clones, approximately 88% seen once.

The chain uses TRBV5-1 and TRBJ2-5; 12 nucleotides agree with TRBD2. The origin of this receptor is a human donor in a cohort sampled during active COVID-19. The sequenced sample consisted of peripheral blood. The CDR3 coding sequence is TGCGCCAGCAGCTACGGACTAGCGGGGATACAAGAGACCCAGTACTTC. Encoded protein: CASSYGLAGIQETQYF.